The entry below describes one TCR beta chain. Its antigen is as yet unknown. This sample was taken from a study of T cells expressing NK-cell markers. Findings and caveats of the study: Of CD8+ T cells, roughly 1.0-8% belonged to dominant NKG2C+ clonotypes in several donors.

CDR3 length: 18 residues. Germline V gene lookup returns CDR1 SQVTM and CDR2 ANQGSEA. TCRdb reprocessed the 5' RACE reads and keeps a single row for each CDR3 protein, giving no DNA. The table for this sample gives approximately 440,000 distinct CDR3 sequences. This sequence joins TRBV29-1 and TRBJ2-7; the TCRdb D gene call, TRBD1, has no DNA to confirm it. The receptor's source is a woman in her forties or fifties in good health. Sequences were obtained from blood T cells: a sorted CD56 or NKG2C T cell subset, CD4+ or CD8+ T cells, or bulk PBMC T cells (not recorded which). The CDR3 loop is CSVRDRDTPTHLIYEQYF.